This TCR beta chain was obtained from a study of vaccination effects on CD4 cells after COVID-19 (dated by TCRdb to the early 2020s). Notes on the research overall: In the ViraFEST assay, PBMC were stimulated with viral peptide pools, and TCR sequencing was then used to find antigen-specific CD4+ T cell clonotypes based on their expansion. Participants received two doses of either the BNT162b2 or the mRNA-1273 mRNA SARS-CoV-2 vaccine. Two million PBMC per well were cultured in IMDM with roughly 5% human AB serum, 10 IU/ml IL-2 and gentamicin, plus 10 ug/ml peptides. SARS-CoV-2 spike-specific CD4+ TCR repertoires were compared before and after mRNA vaccination in COVID-19 convalescent patients and in infection-naive vaccine recipients. The full study included some 10 COVID-19 convalescent patients and a few SARS-CoV-2-naive healthy vaccine recipients. Cultures from other donors in the study were sequenced with the Oncomine TCR Beta short-read assay on an Illumina iSeq 100. Findings and caveats that apply to the study as a whole: Clones induced by infection and clones induced by vaccination both contracted markedly at late timepoints after vaccination, which fits with T cell responses waning over time. In healthy vaccine recipients, vaccine-induced clones were almost all SARS-CoV-2 mono-reactive, with only 1 of 255 being cross-reactive with common cold coronaviruses. The study was limited by a small number of convalescent patients and lacked early post-infection timepoints.

V is clipped by 4 bases and J by 6 bases, and the sequence between their germline boundaries is 19 bases long. CDR1 and CDR2 (SNHLY, FYNNEI) derive from the germline V gene. The CDR3 starts with the cysteine, ends with the phenylalanine, and has 16 residues. Only the CDR3 DNA stays, 48 bases, in frame from base 1. After 10 days of culture, CD4+ T cells were isolated with the EasySep CD4+ T cell isolation kit. Healthy vaccine recipients had no prior SARS-CoV-2 infection, confirmed by negative nucleocapsid antibodies before and after vaccination. On days 3 and 7, half of the culture medium was replaced with fresh IL-2-containing medium. Unless noted otherwise, every peptide stimulation condition was cultured in triplicate wells. Using Ficoll-Paque Plus gradient centrifugation, PBMC were separated from whole blood and then either used fresh or cryopreserved at -140C. The QIAamp micro DNA kit was used to extract genomic DNA from the cultured CD4+ T cells.

Libraries were made using the immunoSEQ multiplex PCR assay. TCR beta CDR3 sequencing was performed on DNA from the cultured, isolated CD4+ T cells. The study's own analysis went as follows. Non-productive TCR sequences were removed and reads were trimmed to the CDR3 region, keeping CDR3s of at least 7 amino acids. Antigen-specific clonotypes were identified with the MANAFEST web app by comparing expansion in peptide wells against reference cultures. To count as positive, a clone had to show expansion at FDR<0.05 compared with the reference and with all other wells, an odds ratio above 5, and a frequency above 0.1% in two replicate wells. A clonotype was called cross-reactive if it was significantly expanded both in SARS-CoV-2 spike wells and in at least one common cold coronavirus spike condition. Using the stringdist R package, CDR3 similarity was measured by Levenshtein distance, and unrooted trees were constructed with ape in R 3.6.1. This is the immuneACCESS table as TCRdb keeps it, with only in-frame sequences that have V and J called. A part of the clones is gone; compared with another copy, unresolved V genes explain less than half, and the rest is unexplained. The V and J calls and the clone size are those of that table, but D and trimming were determined from the DNA. In all, the sample holds about 28,000 clones, and 65% of those were seen once. The top ten constitute roughly 10% of the sample.

Turning to this clone: There is no known antigen for this receptor. Base qualities are not at hand, and no much larger clone is one base apart.

This receptor was taken from a human donor who received a COVID-19 vaccine. The specimen was CD4+ T cells from PBMCs cultured without peptide, collected before COVID-19 vaccination. The receptor chain draws on TRBV2 and TRBJ2-1; a tentative D call is TRBD1 (5 bases match). The sequenced DNA is TGTGCCAGCAGTGCTTATAATTGGGGCAGGGTCAATGAGCAGTTCTTC. Its protein product is CASSAYNWGRVNEQFF.